The sequence of this T cell receptor beta chain was determined in a study of blood T cell repertoires in COVID-19 (dated by TCRdb to 2018 to 2021). In terms of the full investigation: Samples covering the acute and convalescent phases of COVID-19 were provided by collaborators in the United States, Italy and Spain. The material from the prospective study consisted of cDNA or gDNA derived from T cells, B-cell-depleted T cells, or PBMCs. Subjects who had been exposed to COVID-19, were actively infected with it, or had recovered from it provided the deeply sampled blood TCRbeta repertoires that made up the dataset. The repertoires were released in a freely available public database intended as a resource for research on the immune response to SARS-CoV-2. The samples were drawn from two sources: the first 160 participants of the ongoing ImmuneRACE study, and over 1,000 subjects contributed by 6 global collaborators. Nearly every sample came with metadata listing a de-identified subject ID, COVID-19 status, age in years and sex. Where available, HLA class I and class II types were taken from metadata supplied by the sample provider and were not determined by assay-based typing.

V gives up 4 bases and J gives up 4 bases, and the segment between their germline ends measures 15 bases. CDR1 and CDR2 were assigned from the germline V gene as SGHRS and YFSETQ. From the cysteine up to the phenylalanine, the CDR3 has a length of 16 residues. CDR3 DNA is the only sequence kept; it has 48 bases, read in frame from the first base. Of note for this clone: Its antigen is currently not known. Qualities for individual bases were not recorded, and no much larger clone is one base off.

The full study reports these points: The amount of clinical and demographic metadata varied by source and participant and was provided uncurated.

TCRbeta CDR3 regions were amplified from genomic DNA by means of the immunoSEQ Assay, a bias-controlled multiplex PCR. Processing in the source paper ran as follows. The number of nucleated cells in each sample was estimated by amplification of reference gene primers within the assay. To quantify the absolute abundance of each unique TCRbeta CDR3 rearrangement, sequence reads were collapsed and filtered. For each sample, productive Simpson clonality was calculated by taking the square root of Simpson's diversity index across productive rearrangements. As stored in TCRdb, this immuneACCESS dataset retains in-frame rearrangements with V and J assigned. A fraction of the clones does not appear; measured against another copy, unresolved V genes explain less than half of the discrepancy, and the remainder lacks a known reason. V, J and clone size reflect that table, while D and trimming were determined from the DNA. Present in this sample are tens of thousands of clones, approximately 78% of which were seen just once. Of the sample, more than 1% is held by the ten largest clones.

The collaborating institutions used their own protocols to collect whole blood in K2EDTA tubes. For TCRbeta analysis, collaborator samples were shipped as frozen whole blood, as isolated PBMCs, or as DNA extracted from either sample type. The sequence came from a woman older than 75 with acute or convalescent COVID-19. Sequenced material: peripheral blood. This chain is built from TRBV5-1 and TRBJ1-6; confidence is insufficient to name the D gene. The CDR3 here reads CASSLSGGRYNSPLHF. Here is the DNA: TGCGCCAGCAGCCTCTCGGGAGGGCGTTATAATTCACCCCTCCACTTT.